The entry below describes one T cell receptor (beta chain). This clone occurred a few times. Per-base quality was not reported, and no clone a single base away is much larger than it. Libraries were made using the immunoSEQ multiplex PCR assay. For most patients, genomic DNA was isolated using the Qiagen DNeasy Blood and Tissue Kit and was shipped frozen to Adaptive Biotechnologies for TCR sequencing. Adaptive Biotechnologies carried out high-throughput TCR-beta CDR3 sequencing of genomic DNA for most patients. In the paper's pipeline: TCR sequencing data for approximately 17 patients were retrieved from Adaptive's ImmunoSEQ software; three other patients were processed with MiXCR and VDJtools. To correct CD4 versus CD8 sorting errors, sequences present in both subsets at a frequency ratio below 5:1 were removed. Because the origin of CDR3 nucleotide sequences shared between donor and recipient could not be assigned, those sequences were removed. To count as alloreactive, a clone needed at least 2-fold expansion over unstimulated cells and a minimum CFSE-low frequency of 0.002% (template counts) or 0.001% (read counts). A clone was considered mappable if detected in the sequenced pre-transplant spleen, lymph node, or MLR CFSE-low populations of the donor or recipient. The cumulative frequency of alloreactive clones was calculated as a percentage of all sequences, weighted by copy number. Not all clones reach the TCRdb copy of this immuneACCESS table, which keeps in-frame sequences only. Checked studies attribute under half of the gap to unresolved V genes and leave the rest unexplained. V, J and clone size reflect that table, while D and trimming were determined from the DNA. The table for this sample lists about 7,000 clones; 25% to 40% of them were counted only once. The biggest ten clones account for 6% of the sample.

In the germline V gene (reference sequence), CDR1 corresponds to SGHNT and CDR2 to YYREEE. From the cysteine through the phenylalanine, the CDR3 covers 14 amino acids. Only CDR3 DNA remains: 42 bases, in frame from the first base. V loses 3 bases, J loses 6 bases, and the germline ends lie 14 bases apart. According to the study, the label for this sample's time point signals: cells obtained before transplantation from donor or recipient. In the mixed lymphocyte reactions, some 200,000 CFSE-labeled pre-transplant responders were plated with some 200,000 irradiated violet-dye-labeled stimulators and cultured for 5 to 6 days. After the mixed lymphocyte reaction, proliferating CD3+CD4+CFSE-low and CD3+CD8+CFSE-low responder cells were FACS-sorted on a BD Influx sorter. The data derive from a study of graft-versus-host responses after intestinal transplantation (dated by TCRdb to 2020 to 2023). For the study in its entirety: Multivisceral, liver-intestinal, or isolated intestinal transplants were received by the recipients. To identify alloreactive clones, pre-transplant mixed lymphocyte reaction products were sequenced and compared with unstimulated pre-transplant donor and recipient T cells. Samples from a few later patients were sequenced in-house on an Illumina MiSeq with MiXCR processing rather than by the commercial service. The cohort enrolled approximately 24 intestinal transplant recipients, one of whom was a retransplant, and 3 patients without pretransplant specimens were excluded. Graft-versus-host and host-versus-graft alloreactive T cell clones were tracked in the graft, circulation and bone marrow after intestinal transplantation using bulk TCR-beta CDR3 sequencing. Every recipient was given anti-thymocyte globulin induction, followed by approximately three years of maintenance tacrolimus and steroids. Donor T cell macrochimerism was defined as a peak of at least 4% donor T cells among recipient peripheral blood mononuclear cells.

What the authors observed across the whole study: High GvH to HvG T cell clonal ratios were observed in the allografts of patients with donor T cell macrochimerism. Early after transplant, peak levels of circulating GvH clones were associated with declines in HvG clones. The relatively low number and heterogeneity of intestinal transplant patients limited the conclusions. GvH clones were detected in recipient bone marrow, and some appeared earlier in ileal mucosa or blood, consistent with an intestinal mucosal origin.

The receptor's source is a human patient who was an organ donor for intestinal transplantation. This specimen was alloreactive CD8+ T cells from a mixed lymphocyte reaction culture, taken before transplantation. In the paper's terms, the cell subset or site label means: CFSE-low proliferating T cells sorted from roughly 6-day pre-transplant mixed lymphocyte reaction (GvH or HvG direction). This chain joins TRBV5-4 to TRBJ2-3, and TRBD2 may be the D gene, going by 5 matching bases. The CDR3 in this case is CASSSYRGADTQYF. The DNA reads as follows: TGTGCCAGCAGCTCCTACCGGGGAGCGGATACGCAGTATTTT.